This passage covers 30 T cell receptor beta chains from one sample sequenced in a study of blood T cell repertoires in COVID-19. The repertoire was sequenced with immunoSEQ multiplex PCR; TCRdb's copy has only in-frame clones and lacks some. In the table there are a few hundred thousand clones, more than 90% of which are singletons. Material: PBMCs or T cells enriched from blood (not recorded which). Source of these receptors: a woman in her thirties who had recovered from COVID-19.

This clone was seen a handful of times. The chain has TRBV27 and TRBJ2-7; 7 bases match TRBD1. Trimming took 5 bases from V and 7 from J; bases not matched to a gene: 8. The CDR3 is 13 amino acids. Per the germline V gene, CDR1 is MNHEY and CDR2 is SMNVEV (reference sequence). This CDR3 reads CASSLPGQIEQYF. The CDR3 DNA is TGTGCCAGCAGTCTTCCGGGACAGATTGAGCAGTACTTC.

The chain has TRBV7-9 and TRBJ2-1; D call uncertain. CDR3 length: 15 amino acids. Germline loops: CDR1 SEHNR, CDR2 FQNEAQ (reference sequence). Trimming removed 1 base at V and 0 bases at J, with 7 bases between. The CDR3 is CASSLVGFSYNEQFF. CDR3 bases: TGTGCCAGCAGCTTAGTGGGCTTCTCCTACAATGAGCAGTTCTTC.

This clone occurred a few times. The chain combines TRBV23-1 with TRBJ2-1; TRBD2 is a possible D gene (5 bases). TRBV23-1 is marked as an open reading frame, function uncertain. The CDR3 runs to 13 residues. Trimming stripped 4 bases from V and 6 bases from J, with 10 bases between. CDR3 nucleotide sequence: TGCGCCAGCAGTCGGCTAGCTCCCAATGAGCAGTTCTTC. Its translation is CASSRLAPNEQFF.

The rearrangement joins TRBV10-1 to TRBJ2-3; the match to TRBD1 covers 9 bases. The germline V gene has CDR1 WNHNN and CDR2 SYGVQD (reference sequence). The CDR3 totals 19 residues. With V trimmed by 0 bases and J by 0 bases, 10 bases remained unmatched. The CDR3 loop reads CASSESRSRDRVSTDTQYF. The CDR3 region has the DNA TGCGCCAGCAGTGAGTCGCGGTCGCGGGACAGGGTTAGCACAGATACGCAGTATTTT.

V is TRBV19 and J is TRBJ2-1; D unclear. Trimming took off 5 bases at V and 1 base at J, with 12 bases between the two ends. Germline V gene data show CDR1 as LNHDA and CDR2 as SQIVND (reference sequence). The CDR3 consists of 15 residues. The CDR3 protein is CASSGDTQSYNEQFF. The CDR3 coding sequence is TGTGCCAGTAGTGGCGACACCCAGTCCTACAATGAGCAGTTCTTC.

This clone was recorded once. The chain combines TRBV28 with TRBJ1-5; D is possibly TRBD1 (6 bases). CDR1 and CDR2 from the germline V gene are MDHEN and SYDVKM. The ends were cut back, 6 bases at V and 8 bases at J, with 14 bases in the middle. The CDR3 spans 13 residues. The CDR3 bases are TGTGCCAGCAGAACAGGGTATGTTAAGCCCCAGCATTTT. This gives the protein CASRTGYVKPQHF.

The rearrangement uses TRBV18 and TRBJ1-4, with TRBD1 as a possible D gene (6 bases). The CDR3 is made up of 13 amino acids. Germline CDR1 reads KGHSH; CDR2 reads LQKENI. V was shortened by 5 bases and J by 6 bases, with 10 bases between the two germline ends. The CDR3 sequence: CASSTDSYEKLFF. The CDR3 bases are TGTGCCAGCTCAACGGACAGTTATGAAAAACTGTTTTTT.

The chain carries TRBV18 and TRBJ2-7; 11 bases line up with TRBD2. The germline CDR1 and CDR2 sequences are KGHSH and LQKENI. This CDR3 spans 16 amino acids. With 0 bases clipped from V and 6 bases from J, the junction kept 7 bases outside the gene matches. CDR3 nucleotide sequence: TGTGCCAGCTCACCACCGGCTAGCGGGAGGTTGGGCGAGCAGTACTTC. This translates into CASSPPASGRLGEQYF.

This clone was recorded a few times. The chain links TRBV6-5 to TRBJ2-2; D may be TRBD1 (6 bases). Trimming cost V 7 bases and J 5 bases, with 8 bases left between them. The CDR3 is 12 amino acids. Germline V gives CDR1 MNHEY, CDR2 SVGAGI. CDR3 in DNA: TGTGCCAGCATGGGGGCGACCGGGGAGCTGTTTTTT. Protein product: CASMGATGELFF.

The chain links TRBV5-6 to TRBJ2-7, with TRBD1 matching 7 bases. J lost 4 bases, V lost 0 bases, and 7 bases had no gene match. From germline, CDR1 is SGHDT and CDR2 YYEEEE. The CDR3 has 15 residues. The CDR3 nucleotides are TGTGCCAGCAGCTTGGGGCAGGGGGTGTCGTACGAGCAGTACTTC. This gives the protein CASSLGQGVSYEQYF.

The rearrangement uses TRBV30 and TRBJ1-3; maybe TRBD1 (5 bases). Between the trimmed V and J ends, which lost 1 base and 0 bases, there was a span of 13 bases. This CDR3 spans 16 amino acids. Germline values: CDR1 GTSNPN, CDR2 SVGIG (reference sequence). The CDR3: CAWSAAGRISGNTIYF. The CDR3, as DNA: TGTGCCTGGAGTGCTGCGGGACGCATCTCTGGAAACACCATATATTTT.

The genes are TRBV18 and TRBJ2-2, with 8 bases that match TRBD1. V shed 8 bases, J shed 3 bases, and the junction held 11 bases outside the gene matches. The CDR3 runs 16 residues. The germline V gene encodes CDR1 KGHSH and CDR2 LQKENI. CDR3 protein: CASQISGQGYTGELFF. In DNA, the CDR3 is TGTGCCAGCCAAATCAGTGGACAGGGCTACACCGGGGAGCTGTTTTTT.

The rearrangement links TRBV29-1 to TRBJ2-7, with TRBD2 identical over 7 bases. CDR3 size: 12 residues. The V and J ends lost 6 bases and 3 bases, in that order; junction bases with no gene match: 5. Germline V gives CDR1 SQVTM, CDR2 ANQGSEA. For the CDR3, the DNA is TGCAGCGTCCGGTGGGGGGGCTACGAGCAGTACTTC. Residues: CSVRWGGYEQYF.

The chain combines TRBV5-1 with TRBJ2-6, with 10 bases aligning to TRBD1. CDR3 length equals 19 residues. Trimming took 0 bases from V and 0 from J; bases not matched to a gene: 6. Germline loops: CDR1 SGHRS, CDR2 YFSETQ. CDR3 sequence reads: CASSLGTGGSISGANVLTF. The CDR3 nucleotides read TGCGCCAGCAGCTTGGGGACAGGGGGATCCATCTCTGGGGCCAACGTCCTGACTTTC.

The gene calls are TRBV11-3 and TRBJ2-1; tentatively, D is TRBD2 (5 bases). The CDR3 is 15 residues long. Germline CDR1 SGHNT, CDR2 YENEEA. V was pared by 5 bases and J by 6 bases, with 17 bases between. CDR3 nucleotides: TGTGCCAGCAGCCACGGACTCGAAAATGCCAATGAGCAGTTCTTC. Translation: CASSHGLENANEQFF.

This chain uses TRBV7-3 with TRBJ2-1; D perhaps matches TRBD2 (5 bases). This CDR3 spans 16 amino acids. Between the trimmed V and J ends, which lost 5 bases and 2 bases, there was a span of 16 bases. Per the germline V gene, CDR1 is SGHTA and CDR2 is FQGTGA. CDR3 protein: CASSPQGGGPYNEQFF. CDR3 sequence (DNA): TGTGCCAGCAGCCCCCAAGGAGGTGGGCCCTACAATGAGCAGTTCTTC.

The chain combines TRBV27 with TRBJ2-7; TRBD2 is a possible D gene (6 bases). The CDR3 runs 15 residues. Trimming left V 7 bases short and J 1 base short, with 17 bases between. From germline, CDR1 is MNHEY and CDR2 SMNVEV (reference sequence). This CDR3 is CASKLMGLQSYEQYF. In DNA, the CDR3 is TGTGCCAGCAAACTCATGGGACTCCAGTCCTACGAGCAGTACTTC.

A word on this clone: Other DNA sequences in the same sample also yield this CDR3. This chain links TRBV4-1 with TRBJ2-7; no firm D call. CDR1 and CDR2 from the germline V gene are MGHRA and YSYEKL. This CDR3 is built from 13 residues. V lost 1 base, J lost 3 bases, and 7 bases lay in between. The CDR3 protein is CASSQGAGYEQYF. The CDR3 bases are TGCGCCAGCAGCCAAGGCGCAGGCTACGAGCAGTACTTC.

This chain joins TRBV14 and TRBJ2-7, with a weak D call TRBD2 (6 bases). V lost 5 bases to trimming and J lost 6 bases, with 17 bases between them. Per the germline V gene, CDR1 is SGHDN and CDR2 is FVKESK. This CDR3 has 14 amino acids. CDR3 sequence reads: CASSILLIGGEQYF. As DNA, the CDR3 is TGTGCCAGCAGCATCCTTCTAATCGGGGGCGAGCAGTACTTC.

The V and J genes are TRBV19 and TRBJ1-1; D ambiguous. Germline-derived CDR1 and CDR2 are LNHDA and SQIVND (reference sequence). This CDR3 is built from 13 residues. Trimming cost V 0 bases and J 3 bases, with 5 bases left between them. CDR3 in DNA: TGTGCCAGTAGTATAGACGGGTACACTGAAGCTTTCTTT. Translating it yields CASSIDGYTEAFF. Variable domain in full (rest from reference TRBV19 and TRBJ1-1): DGGITQSPKYLFRKEGQNVTLSCEQNLNHDAMYWYRQDPGQGLRLIYYSQIVNDFQKGDIAEGYSVSREKKESFPLTVTSAQKNPTAFYLCASSIDGYTEAFFGQGTRLTVV.

This clone showed up just once. The chain joins TRBV28 to TRBJ1-1; maybe TRBD1 (5 bases). Trimming took off 6 bases at V and 10 bases at J, with 15 bases between the two ends. Germline V lookup: CDR1 MDHEN, CDR2 SYDVKM. The CDR3 has 12 residues. This CDR3 reads CASSHQGPVAFF. CDR3 DNA sequence: TGTGCCAGCAGCCATCAGGGCCCCGTAGCTTTCTTT.

The chain employs TRBV10-3 and TRBJ2-1, with 14 positions matching TRBD2. The CDR3 is 17 residues long. From germline, CDR1 is ENHRY and CDR2 SYGVKD. V lost 10 bases, J lost 3 bases, and 11 bases stayed unmatched. The chain's CDR3 is CATLTSGGVRGYNEQFF. In DNA, the CDR3 is TGTGCCACCCTGACTAGCGGGGGGGTACGTGGCTACAATGAGCAGTTCTTC.

The V call is TRBV5-6, the J call TRBJ1-1; D gene uncertain. V was shortened by 4 bases and J by 5 bases, with 9 bases between the two germline ends. The CDR3 covers 12 residues. Germline V gene data show CDR1 as SGHDT and CDR2 as YYEEEE. The CDR3 protein is CASSAQWTEAFF. CDR3 bases: TGTGCCAGCAGCGCACAGTGGACTGAAGCTTTCTTT.

This rearrangement joins TRBV21-1 to TRBJ2-5; TRBD1 is the table's D call and was not checked against the DNA. TRBV21-1 is noted as a pseudogene. The CDR3 runs to 17 residues. Written as DNA, the CDR3 is TGTGCCAGCAGCATCGGAATCGACAGGGGCCACCAAGAGACCCAGTACTTC. It is translated as CASSIGIDRGHQETQYF.

The rearrangement uses TRBV19 and TRBJ1-1; TRBD1 might be the D (5 bases). The CDR3 length is 10 residues. The germline gives CDR1 LNHDA, CDR2 SQIVND (reference sequence). The germline V and J ends were trimmed by 7 bases and 7 bases, with 7 bases remaining between them. The CDR3 is CASMGGEAFF. Here the CDR3 DNA reads TGTGCCAGTATGGGGGGTGAAGCTTTCTTT.

The CDR3 region has the DNA TGTGCCAGCAGTGCCTCGACAGGGCCGCGGACTGAAGCTTTCTTT. This sequence encodes CASSASTGPRTEAFF. V is TRBV28 and J is TRBJ1-1; 7 positions agree with TRBD1. V lost 5 bases and J lost 5; bases outside the gene matches: 11. This CDR3 comprises 15 residues. Germline V gene sequence: CDR1 MDHEN, CDR2 SYDVKM.

This rearrangement joins TRBV7-2 to TRBJ2-5, with TRBD2 matching 14 bases. Trimming at V came to 5 bases and at J to 5 bases, leaving 7 bases not matched to a gene. The CDR3 contains 16 residues. CDR1 is SGHTA and CDR2 is FQGNSA in the germline V gene. CDR3 nucleotide sequence: TGTGCCAGCAGCCGGACTAGCGGGGGGACGGAGGAGACCCAGTACTTC. Protein: CASSRTSGGTEETQYF.

The chain couples TRBV30 to TRBJ1-1; 10 positions match TRBD1. CDR3 length equals 14 residues. Germline assignment: CDR1 GTSNPN and CDR2 SVGIG (reference sequence). J lost 10 bases, V lost 1 base, and 9 bases had no gene match. The CDR3: CAWSDETGGGGAFF. The DNA for the CDR3 is TGTGCCTGGAGTGATGAGACAGGGGGCGGGGGAGCTTTCTTT.

The chain has TRBV10-3 and TRBJ2-1, with 8 bases lining up with TRBD2. V dropped 6 bases and J dropped 3; count of bases not matched to a gene: 4. This CDR3 spans 14 amino acids. CDR1 ENHRY and CDR2 SYGVKD come from the germline V gene. The CDR3 here is CAIRGLGGYNEQFF. The CDR3 DNA is TGTGCCATCAGGGGACTAGGTGGCTACAATGAGCAGTTCTTC.

The chain carries TRBV2 and TRBJ1-5; unclear D gene. CDR1 and CDR2 (germline): SNHLY, FYNNEI. This CDR3 has 15 amino acids. The germline V and J ends were trimmed by 4 bases and 0 bases, with 10 bases remaining between them. The CDR3 bases are TGTGCCAGCAGTGGGACTGGATATAGCAATCAGCCCCAGCATTTT. It encodes CASSGTGYSNQPQHF. Full variable domain (outside the CDR3, taken from reference TRBV2 and TRBJ1-5): EPEVTQTPSHQVTQMGQEVILRCVPISNHLYFYWYRQILGQKVEFLVSFYNNEISEKSEIFDDQFSVERPDGSNFTLKIRSTKLEDSAMYFCASSGTGYSNQPQHFGDGTRLSIL.